This entry concerns a single T cell receptor beta chain. Its antigen is not known. The V gene's germline CDR1 is MNHNY and CDR2 SVGAGI (reference sequence). This CDR3 is built from 15 residues. The ends were cut back, 2 bases at V and 4 bases at J, with 14 bases in the middle. Reverse transcribed after extraction, RNA yielded cDNA as the sequencing template. Some clones are missing from TCRdb's copy, which holds only in-frame ones; the method was immunoSEQ multiplex PCR. The sample records around 270,000 clones, 55% to 75% being singletons. This entry comes from a study of CD8+ T cells in alopecia areata. This sample's treatment: oral pan-JAK inhibitor, 5-10 mg twice daily. General study points: Tissue-resident alphabeta T cells belonging to normal skin likewise get sequenced within scalp specimens. Shared TCR sequences were less clear between patients than in mice, possibly partly from HLA diversity. Clonality in lesional scalp, especially alopecia totalis/universalis, exceeded that of normal scalp.

The source of this sequence is a human donor with alopecia areata. The gene calls are TRBV6-6 and TRBJ1-2; D call uncertain. The sequencing used CD4+ T cells sorted from blood, collected at week 24, from a patient treated with tofacitinib. Written as DNA, the CDR3 is TGTGCCAGCAGTTACCCGGCGGAGGGTGCCTATGGCTACACCTTC. Translation gives CASSYPAEGAYGYTF.